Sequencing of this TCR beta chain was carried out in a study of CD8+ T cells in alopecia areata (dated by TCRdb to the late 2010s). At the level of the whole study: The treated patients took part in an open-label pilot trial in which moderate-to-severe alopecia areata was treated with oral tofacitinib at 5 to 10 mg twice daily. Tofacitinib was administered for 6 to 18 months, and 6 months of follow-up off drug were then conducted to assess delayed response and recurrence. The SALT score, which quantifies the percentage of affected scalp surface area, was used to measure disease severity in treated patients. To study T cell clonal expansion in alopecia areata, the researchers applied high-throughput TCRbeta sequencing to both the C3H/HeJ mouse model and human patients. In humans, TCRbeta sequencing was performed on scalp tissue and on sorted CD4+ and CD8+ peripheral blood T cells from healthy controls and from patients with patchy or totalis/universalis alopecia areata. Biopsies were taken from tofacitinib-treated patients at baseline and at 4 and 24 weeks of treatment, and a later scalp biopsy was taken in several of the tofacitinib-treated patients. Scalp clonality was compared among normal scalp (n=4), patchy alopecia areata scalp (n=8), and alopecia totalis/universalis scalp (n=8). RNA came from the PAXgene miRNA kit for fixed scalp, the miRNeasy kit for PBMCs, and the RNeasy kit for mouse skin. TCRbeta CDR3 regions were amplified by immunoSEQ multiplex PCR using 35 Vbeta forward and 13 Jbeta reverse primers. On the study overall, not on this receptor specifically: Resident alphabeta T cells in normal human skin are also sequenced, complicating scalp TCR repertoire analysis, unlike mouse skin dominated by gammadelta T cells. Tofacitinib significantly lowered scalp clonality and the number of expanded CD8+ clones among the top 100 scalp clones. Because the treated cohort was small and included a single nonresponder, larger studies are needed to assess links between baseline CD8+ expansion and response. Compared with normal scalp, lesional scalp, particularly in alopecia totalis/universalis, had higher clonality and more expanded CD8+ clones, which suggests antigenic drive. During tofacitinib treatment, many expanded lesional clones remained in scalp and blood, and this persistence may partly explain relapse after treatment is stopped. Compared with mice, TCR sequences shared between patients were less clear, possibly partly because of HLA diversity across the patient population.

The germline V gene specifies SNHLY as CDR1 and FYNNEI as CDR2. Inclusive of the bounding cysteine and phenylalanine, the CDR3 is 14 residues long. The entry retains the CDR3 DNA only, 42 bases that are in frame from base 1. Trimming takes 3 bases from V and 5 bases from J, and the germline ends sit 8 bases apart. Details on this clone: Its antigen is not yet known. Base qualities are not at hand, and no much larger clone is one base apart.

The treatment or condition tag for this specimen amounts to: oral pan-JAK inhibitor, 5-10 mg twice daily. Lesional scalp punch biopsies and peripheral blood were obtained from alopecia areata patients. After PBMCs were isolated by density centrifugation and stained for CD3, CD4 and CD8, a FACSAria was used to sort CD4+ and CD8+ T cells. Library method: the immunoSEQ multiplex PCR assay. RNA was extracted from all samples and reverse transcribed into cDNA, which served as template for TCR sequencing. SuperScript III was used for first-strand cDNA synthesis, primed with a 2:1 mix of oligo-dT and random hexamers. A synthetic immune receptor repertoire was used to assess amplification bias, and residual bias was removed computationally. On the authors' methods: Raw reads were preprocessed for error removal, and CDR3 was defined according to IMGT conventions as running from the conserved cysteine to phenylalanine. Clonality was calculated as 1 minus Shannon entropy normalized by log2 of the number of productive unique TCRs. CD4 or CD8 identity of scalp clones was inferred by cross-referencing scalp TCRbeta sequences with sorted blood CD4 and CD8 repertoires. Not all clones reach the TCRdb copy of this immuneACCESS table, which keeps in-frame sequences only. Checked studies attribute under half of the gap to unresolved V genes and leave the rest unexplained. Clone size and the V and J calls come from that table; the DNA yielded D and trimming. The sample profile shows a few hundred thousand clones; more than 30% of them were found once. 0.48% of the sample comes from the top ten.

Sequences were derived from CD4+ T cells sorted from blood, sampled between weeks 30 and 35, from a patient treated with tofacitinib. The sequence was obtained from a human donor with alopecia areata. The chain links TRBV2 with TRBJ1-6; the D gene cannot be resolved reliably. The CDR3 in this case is CASSDRGNNSPLHF. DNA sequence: TGTGCCAGCAGTGATCGGGGAAATAATTCACCCCTCCACTTT.